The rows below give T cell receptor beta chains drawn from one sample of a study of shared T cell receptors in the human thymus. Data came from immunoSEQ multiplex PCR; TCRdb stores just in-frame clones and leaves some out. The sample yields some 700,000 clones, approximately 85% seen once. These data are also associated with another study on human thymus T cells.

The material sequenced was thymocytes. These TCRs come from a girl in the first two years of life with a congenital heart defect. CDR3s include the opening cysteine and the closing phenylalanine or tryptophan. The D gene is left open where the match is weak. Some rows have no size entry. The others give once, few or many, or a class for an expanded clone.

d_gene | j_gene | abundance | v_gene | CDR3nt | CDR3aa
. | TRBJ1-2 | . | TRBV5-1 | TGCGCCAGCAGCTTGGTTTTTCAGGGTCCCTTTAACTATGGCTACACCTTC | CASSLVFQGPFNYGYTF
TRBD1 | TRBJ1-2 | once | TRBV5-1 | TGCGCCAGCAGCTCCGGACAGGGAATAAATCCCTCCTATGGCTACACCTTC | CASSSGQGINPSYGYTF
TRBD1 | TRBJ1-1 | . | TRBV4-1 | TGCGCCAGCAGCCAAGATTTGCGGGTGGAGGGGGCGTTTATGAACACTGAAGCTTTCTTT | CASSQDLRVEGAFMNTEAFF
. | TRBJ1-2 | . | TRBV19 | TGTGCCAGTACCCTGAAACGTGAGGGGGTAAGTGGCTACACCTTC | CASTLKREGVSGYTF
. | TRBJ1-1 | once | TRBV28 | TGTGCCAGCAGTTTAAGGGGTGGGGTGAACACTGAAGCTTTCTTT | CASSLRGGVNTEAFF
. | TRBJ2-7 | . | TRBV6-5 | TGTGCCAGCAGTTACTCTGAGACAAGGTTCGCGTACGAGCAGTACTTC | CASSYSETRFAYEQYF
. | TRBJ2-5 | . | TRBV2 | TGTGCCAGCAGTGAAGGTCTGGGCAGGGTAACGGAGACCCAGTACTTC | CASSEGLGRVTETQYF
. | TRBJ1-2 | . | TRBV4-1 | TGCGCCAGCAGCCAAGGGTTGGGGGGGAACTATGGCTACACCTTC | CASSQGLGGNYGYTF
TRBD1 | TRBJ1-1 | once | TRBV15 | TGTGCCACGGAGAAGATCGAGACAGGGTTGAAGGCGGGCACTGAAGCTTTCTTT | CATEKIETGLKAGTEAFF
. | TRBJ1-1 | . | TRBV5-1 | TGCGCCAGCAGCCCCCTAGACAGGAACACTGAAGCTTTCTTT | CASSPLDRNTEAFF
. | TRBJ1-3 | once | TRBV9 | TGTGCCAGCAGAGTGGGCCTATCCTCTGGAAACACCATATATTTT | CASRVGLSSGNTIYF
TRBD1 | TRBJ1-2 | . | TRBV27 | TGTGCCAGCAGCCGACAGGGTGGAGGCTACACCTTC | CASSRQGGGYTF
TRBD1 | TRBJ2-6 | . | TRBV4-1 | TGCGCCAGCAGCCAAGACTGGGGACAGGGACACATACGCATCTCTGGGGCCAACGTCCTGACTTTC | CASSQDWGQGHIRISGANVLTF
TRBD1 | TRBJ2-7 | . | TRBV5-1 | TGCGCCAGCAGCTTGGACTTGGGACAGGGGGCCTACGAGCAGTACTTC | CASSLDLGQGAYEQYF
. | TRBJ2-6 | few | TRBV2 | TGTGCCAGCAGCGTGCCCAGGGGCTCTGGGGCCAACGTCCTGACTTTC | CASSVPRGSGANVLTF
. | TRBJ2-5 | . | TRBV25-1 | TGTGCCAGCAGTGAATTCCGGACAGACCAAGAGACCCAGTACTTC | CASSEFRTDQETQYF
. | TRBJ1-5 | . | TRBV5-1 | TGCGCCAGCAGCCCGGGGAATAGCAATCAGCCCCAGCATTTT | CASSPGNSNQPQHF
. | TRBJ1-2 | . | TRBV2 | TGTGCCAGCAGTGTTGGGCCCGGTATGAGGACACCAGGCTACACCTTC | CASSVGPGMRTPGYTF
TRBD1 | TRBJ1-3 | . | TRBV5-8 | TGTGCCAGCAGCTTGGATCGGGGACAGAACCCTGGAAACACCATATATTTT | CASSLDRGQNPGNTIYF
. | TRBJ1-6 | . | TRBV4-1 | TGCGCCAGCAGCCAAGAGGGAAAGAAGGGGAATTCACCCCTCCACTTT | CASSQEGKKGNSPLHF
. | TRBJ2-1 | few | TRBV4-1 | TGCGCCAGCAGCCACACATCGCGGCGGAGCTCCTACAATGAGCAGTTCTTC | CASSHTSRRSSYNEQFF
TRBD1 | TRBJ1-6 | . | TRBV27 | TGTGCCAGCAGGCTGTCCGGGACAGGGAATTCACCCCTCCACTTT | CASRLSGTGNSPLHF
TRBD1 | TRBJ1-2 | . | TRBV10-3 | TGTGCCCGTCTTGGGGGACAGGGGGTTAGTGGCTACACCTTC | CARLGGQGVSGYTF